The present TCR beta chain was sequenced within a study of blood T cell repertoires in COVID-19. Study overall: Spain, Italy and the United States supplied samples that represented acute and convalescent COVID-19. From T cells, B-cell-depleted T cells, or PBMCs came the material, which was cDNA or gDNA.

Original methodology: From reference gene primer amplification, estimates of nucleated cell counts were derived. Libraries were prepared by immunoSEQ multiplex PCR; TCRdb keeps only in-frame clonotypes and omits some of them. That table is the source of V, J and clone size, and D and trimming were worked out from the DNA. The data hold 200,000 or so clones, with around 82% observed a single time. Sequenced: peripheral blood. The clonotype comes from a woman in her seventies with acute or convalescent COVID-19.

Written as DNA, the CDR3 is TGTGCCAGCAGTTTCCGAACTAATGAAAAACTGTTTTTT. Its protein is CASSFRTNEKLFF. The V gene is TRBV12-3 or TRBV12-4, the J gene TRBJ1-4; D gene ambiguous. The V and J ends lost 3 bases and 1 base respectively, with 3 bases between them. The CDR3 extends over 13 amino acids.